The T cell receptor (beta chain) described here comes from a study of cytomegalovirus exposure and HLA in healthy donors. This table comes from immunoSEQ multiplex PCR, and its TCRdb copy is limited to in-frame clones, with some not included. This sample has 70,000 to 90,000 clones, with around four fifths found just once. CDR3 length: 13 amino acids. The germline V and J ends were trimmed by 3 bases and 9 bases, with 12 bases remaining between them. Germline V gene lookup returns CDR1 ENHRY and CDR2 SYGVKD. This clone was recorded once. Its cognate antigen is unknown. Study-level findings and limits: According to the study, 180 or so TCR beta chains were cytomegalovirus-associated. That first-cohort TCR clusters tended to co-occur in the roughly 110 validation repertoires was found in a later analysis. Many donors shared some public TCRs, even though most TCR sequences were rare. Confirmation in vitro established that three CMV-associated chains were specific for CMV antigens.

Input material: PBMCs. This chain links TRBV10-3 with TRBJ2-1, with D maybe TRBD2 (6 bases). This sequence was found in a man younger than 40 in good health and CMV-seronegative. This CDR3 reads CAISESSGFEQFF. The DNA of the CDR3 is TGTGCCATCAGTGAATCCAGCGGGTTTGAGCAGTTCTTC.